There are a few counts of the clone carrying this TCR beta chain. The antigen remains undetermined. The second PCR ran about 7 to 12 cycles with a sample-barcoded 5' primer and J-beta primers. TCRdb reanalysed the 5' RACE reads using MiXCR and keeps one entry per CDR3 protein. The top ten hold about 22% of the sample, which has 910,000 or so distinct CDR3 sequences, 45% to 60% seen once. These data come from a study of blood T cells in healthy people across ages. Study-level results: Estimates of diversity drawn from one million T cells were considered underestimates. The long-lived group displayed more naive CD4+ cells, plus higher diversity, than the aged donors did.

The CDR3 sequence is 17 residues long. The germline CDR1 and CDR2 sequences are MGHRA and YSYEKL. Trimming at V came to 1 base and at J to 4 bases, leaving 9 bases not matched to a gene. This clonotype originated in an older woman in good health. V and J are TRBV4-1 and TRBJ2-5; 10 bases align to TRBD1. Material: blood. The chain's CDR3 is CASSQADGTGVAETQYF. Here the CDR3 DNA reads TGCGCCAGCAGCCAAGCCGACGGGACAGGGGTAGCAGAGACCCAGTACTTC.